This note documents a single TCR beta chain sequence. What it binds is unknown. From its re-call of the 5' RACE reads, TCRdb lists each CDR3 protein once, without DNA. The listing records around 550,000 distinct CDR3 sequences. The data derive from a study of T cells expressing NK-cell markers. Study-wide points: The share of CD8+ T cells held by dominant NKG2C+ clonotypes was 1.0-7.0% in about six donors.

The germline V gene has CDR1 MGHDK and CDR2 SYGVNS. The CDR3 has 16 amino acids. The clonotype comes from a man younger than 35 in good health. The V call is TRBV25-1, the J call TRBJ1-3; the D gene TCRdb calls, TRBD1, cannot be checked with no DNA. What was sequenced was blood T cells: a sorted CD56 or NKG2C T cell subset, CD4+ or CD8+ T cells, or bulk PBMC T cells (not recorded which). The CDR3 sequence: CASRETGVAAGNTIYF. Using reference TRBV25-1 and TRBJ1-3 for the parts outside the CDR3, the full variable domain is EADIYQTPRYLVIGTGKKITLECSQTMGHDKMYWYQQDPGMELHLIHYSYGVNSTEKGDLSSESTVSRIRTEHFPLTLESARPSHTSQYLCASRETGVAAGNTIYFGEGSWLTVV.